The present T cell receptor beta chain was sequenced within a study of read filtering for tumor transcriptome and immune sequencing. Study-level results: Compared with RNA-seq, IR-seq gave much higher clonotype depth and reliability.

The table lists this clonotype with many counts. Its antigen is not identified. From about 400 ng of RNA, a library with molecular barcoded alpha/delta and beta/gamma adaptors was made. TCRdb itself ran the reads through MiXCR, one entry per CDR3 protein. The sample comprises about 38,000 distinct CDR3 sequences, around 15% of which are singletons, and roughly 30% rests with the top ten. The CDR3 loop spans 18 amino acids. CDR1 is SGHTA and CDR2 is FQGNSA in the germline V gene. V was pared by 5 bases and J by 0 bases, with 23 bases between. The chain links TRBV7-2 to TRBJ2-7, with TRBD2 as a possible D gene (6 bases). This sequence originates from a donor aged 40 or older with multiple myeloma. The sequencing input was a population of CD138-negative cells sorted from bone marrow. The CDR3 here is CASSPRVPSSVSSYEQYF. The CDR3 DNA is TGTGCCAGCAGCCCACGGGTTCCGTCTAGCGTTAGCTCCTACGAGCAGTACTTC.